This T cell receptor (beta chain) emerged from a study of T cell responses to AZD1222 COVID-19 vaccine. Study-level points and caveats: Donors in the cohort were predominantly white British and more often female, and clonal diversity was possibly underestimated. It was only after the peak T cell response that any repertoires were sampled.

V lost 4 bases and J 3 bases, leaving 21 bases between the germline ends. The length of the CDR3 is 17 residues. Germline lookup yields CDR1 LNHDA and CDR2 SQIVND (reference sequence). Turning to this clone: What it binds is unknown.

Produced via immunoSEQ multiplex PCR; TCRdb's table is partial and in-frame only. This table holds over 150,000 clones, about nine tenths found once. This sample comprised peripheral blood, obtained on day 0 of AZD1222 vaccination. The TCR was taken from an adult in good health. The V call is TRBV19, the J call TRBJ1-1; D uncertain. The CDR3 protein is CASSTRQTRSRHTEAFF. CDR3 DNA: TGTGCCAGTAGTACCCGACAAACCCGCTCCCGACACACTGAAGCTTTCTTT.